The entry that follows covers one T cell receptor (beta chain) sequence. Its antigen is undetermined. With a far larger clone one base away, a read error is the likely cause. The data derive from a study of shared clonotypes between healthy human individuals. Points from the study as a whole: The represented genetic and exposure-history diversity was limited by the small number of donors.

Trimming took off 0 bases at V and 2 bases at J, with 8 bases between the two ends. CDR3 length: 15 residues. Per the germline V gene, CDR1 is LGHNA and CDR2 is YNFKEQ. Deep-level settings were used for running the assay. Researchers sequenced unsorted PBMC DNA using ten immunoSEQ deep assay plates. Assay: immunoSEQ multiplex PCR; the TCRdb copy retains only in-frame clones and omits some. This table holds roughly 500,000 clones, over 75% found once. Sequencing used PBMCs. The clonotype comes from a woman in her thirties or forties in good health. Some clones in this sample may be carry-over from other donors' samples. The chain uses TRBV4-2 and TRBJ1-5; D not resolved. Written as DNA, the CDR3 is TGTGCCAGCAGCCAAGAGTTTTGTGGCAATCAGCCCCAGCATTTT. The encoded protein is CASSQEFCGNQPQHF.